These 14 T cell receptor beta chains were all obtained from the same sample, sequenced in a study of T cells after yellow fever vaccination. TCRdb reprocessed the 5' RACE reads with MiXCR, giving one entry per CDR3 protein. This sample yields some 340,000 distinct CDR3 sequences, of which about 4% are seen a single time; 20% to 25% belongs to the top ten. The sequences come from PBMCs, collected 5 days after the yellow fever booster vaccination. These receptors came from a young man who received the YFV17D yellow fever vaccine.

The chain is built from TRBV5-1 and TRBJ2-3; D unresolved. Trimming pared 3 bases from V and 6 bases from J, leaving 11 bases between. This CDR3 has 13 amino acids. CDR1 is SGHRS, CDR2 YFSETQ, per germline. The CDR3 DNA is TGCGCCAGCAGCTCAGGTCCCGGGGATACGCAGTATTTT. This gives the protein CASSSGPGDTQYF.

This clonotype appeared a few times. The chain employs TRBV5-1 and TRBJ1-3; tentatively, D is TRBD1 (5 bases). Per the germline V gene, CDR1 is SGHRS and CDR2 is YFSETQ. CDR3 size: 17 residues. V was cut by 2 bases and J by 0 bases, with 15 bases left in between. CDR3 loop: CASSFGGTPRSGNTIYF. For the CDR3, the DNA is TGCGCCAGCAGCTTCGGAGGGACCCCGCGCTCTGGAAACACCATATATTTT.

The V call is TRBV20-1, the J call TRBJ2-2; a weak D match, TRBD2 (5 bases). Germline CDR1 and CDR2: DFQATT and SNEGSKA (reference sequence). The CDR3 is 14 residues long. V lost 1 base, J lost 5 bases, and 11 bases lay in between. Here the CDR3 DNA reads TGCAGTGCTAGAGGCCAAGAGCGGACCGGGGAGCTGTTTTTT. Translated: CSARGQERTGELFF.

This clonotype showed up just a few times. V is TRBV6-6 and J is TRBJ1-3, with D unclear. Between the trimmed V and J ends, which lost 1 base and 4 bases, there was a span of 11 bases. This CDR3 spans 15 amino acids. Germline values: CDR1 MNHNY, CDR2 SVGAGI (reference sequence). The CDR3 here is CASSYFGQQGNTIYF. CDR3 DNA: TGTGCCAGCAGTTACTTTGGGCAGCAGGGAAACACCATATATTTT.

There are many counts of this clonotype. The rearrangement joins TRBV3-1 to TRBJ1-1; tentatively, D is TRBD1 (6 bases). The germline V gene has CDR1 LGHDT and CDR2 YNNKEL (reference sequence). V was trimmed by 1 base and J by 3 bases, leaving 9 bases between them. The CDR3 has 14 amino acids. The DNA for the CDR3 is TGTGCCAGCAGCCAAGGGACAGATCACACTGAAGCTTTCTTT. The encoded protein is CASSQGTDHTEAFF. The full variable domain, its missing parts supplied by reference TRBV3-1 and TRBJ1-1, is DTAVSQTPKYLVTQMGNDKSIKCEQNLGHDTMYWYKQDSKKFLKIMFSYNNKELIINETVPNRFSPKSPDKAHLNLHINSLELGDSAVYFCASSQGTDHTEAFFGQGTRLTVV.

This clonotype turned up a few times. This chain links TRBV6-5 with TRBJ2-7; 8 bases agree with TRBD1. The CDR3 totals 13 residues. Trimming at V came to 8 bases and at J to 4 bases, leaving 7 bases not matched to a gene. CDR1 and CDR2 (germline): MNHEY, SVGAGI. In DNA, the CDR3 is TGTGCCAGCCGCTCAGGGGGCGAATACGAGCAGTACGTC. Encoded protein: CASRSGGEYEQYV.

This clonotype came up a few times. This chain joins TRBV4-3 and TRBJ2-7; 9 bases map to TRBD1. Germline CDR1 LGHNA, CDR2 YSLEER. Trimming took 4 bases from V and 3 from J; bases not matched to a gene: 7. This CDR3 contains 15 residues. Here the CDR3 reads CASSLGDREIYEQYF. DNA for the CDR3: TGCGCCAGCAGCCTCGGGGACAGGGAGATCTACGAGCAGTACTTC.

The J gene is TRBJ1-1, the V gene TRBV29-1; a possible D gene is TRBD1 (5 bases). V was cut by 4 bases and J by 2 bases, with 17 bases left in between. From germline, CDR1 is SQVTM and CDR2 ANQGSEA. This CDR3 spans 15 amino acids. The CDR3 region has the DNA TGCAGCGTTGCCCCGTGGCAGGGTAGTAACACTGAAGCTTTCTTT. Translating it yields CSVAPWQGSNTEAFF.

The chain has TRBV4-1 and TRBJ2-3, with D perhaps TRBD1 (6 bases). This CDR3 contains 18 residues. Germline V gene lookup returns CDR1 MGHRA and CDR2 YSYEKL. The germline V and J ends were trimmed by 3 bases and 2 bases, with 21 bases remaining between them. The CDR3 bases are TGCGCCAGCAGCCATTACCTCCGGGACAACCGACTCACAGATACGCAGTATTTT. Protein product: CASSHYLRDNRLTDTQYF.

This clonotype was counted a few times. The gene calls are TRBV5-1 and TRBJ1-4; D is uncertain. CDR1 SGHRS and CDR2 YFSETQ come from the germline V gene. The CDR3 totals 12 residues. Trimming removed 0 bases at V and 10 bases at J, with 7 bases between. CDR3 loop: CASSLGAGKLFF. CDR3 bases: TGCGCCAGCAGCTTGGGAGCAGGAAAACTGTTTTTT. Full variable domain (rest looked up from reference TRBV5-1 and TRBJ1-4): KAGVTQTPRYLIKTRGQQVTLSCSPISGHRSVSWYQQTPGQGLQFLFEYFSETQRNKGNFPGRFSGRQFSNSRSEMNVSTLELGDSALYLCASSLGAGKLFFGSGTQLSVL.

The chain recombines TRBV4-3 with TRBJ2-7; the D is unclear. Trimming pared 3 bases from V and 4 bases from J, leaving 10 bases between. Germline V gene data show CDR1 as LGHNA and CDR2 as YSLEER. The CDR3 totals 13 residues. CDR3 residues: CASSQDLGYEQYF. CDR3 bases: TGCGCCAGCAGCCAGGATCTCGGTTACGAGCAGTACTTC.

This clonotype was seen ten or more times. The gene calls are TRBV7-9 and TRBJ1-6; D is undetermined. The CDR3 is 14 amino acids. V dropped 3 bases and J dropped 10 bases, with 13 bases sitting between them. The germline CDR1 and CDR2 sequences are SEHNR and FQNEAQ (reference sequence). In nucleotides, the CDR3 is TGTGCCAGCAGCTTGACCTCCTTGGGGTCACCCCTCCACTTT. Residues: CASSLTSLGSPLHF.

This clonotype was recorded at least ten times. The V call is TRBV20-1, the J call TRBJ2-3, with 15 bases aligning to TRBD2. The CDR3 is 17 amino acids. Germline-derived CDR1 and CDR2 are DFQATT and SNEGSKA (reference sequence). After removal of 6 bases from V and 0 bases from J, the junction contained 7 bases not matched to a gene. DNA of the CDR3: TGCAGTGCCCCCGGGACTAGCGGGGGGTTTAGCACAGATACGCAGTATTTT. Translated: CSAPGTSGGFSTDTQYF.

The chain joins TRBV20-1 to TRBJ2-7; 8 bases fit TRBD1. The CDR3 totals 13 residues. Germline CDR1 is DFQATT and CDR2 is SNEGSKA (reference sequence). The ends lost 4 bases at V and 4 bases at J; junction bases unmatched: 6. In DNA, the CDR3 is TGCAGTGCTACCGGACAGGGCAGTTACGAGCAGTACGTC. Translation: CSATGQGSYEQYV.